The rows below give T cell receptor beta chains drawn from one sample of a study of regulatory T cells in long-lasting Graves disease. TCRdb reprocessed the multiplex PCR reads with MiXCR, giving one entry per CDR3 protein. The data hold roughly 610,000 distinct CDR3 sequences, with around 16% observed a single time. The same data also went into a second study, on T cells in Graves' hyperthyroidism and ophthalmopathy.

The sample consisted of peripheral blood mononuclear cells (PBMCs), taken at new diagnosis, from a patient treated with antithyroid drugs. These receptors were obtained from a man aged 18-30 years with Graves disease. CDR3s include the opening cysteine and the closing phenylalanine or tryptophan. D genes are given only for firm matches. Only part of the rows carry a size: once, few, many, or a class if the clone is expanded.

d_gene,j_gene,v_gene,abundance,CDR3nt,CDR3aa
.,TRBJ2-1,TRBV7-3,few,TGTGCCAGCAGCTTAATGACGGGCTTGAACTACAATGAGCAGTTCTTC,CASSLMTGLNYNEQFF
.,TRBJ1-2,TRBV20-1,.,TGCAGTGCCCCCGGCCCGACAGGTCCCTATGGCTACACCTTC,CSAPGPTGPYGYTF
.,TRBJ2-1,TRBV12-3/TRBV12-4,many,TGTGCCAGCAGGCGGACGGAAAGCTCCTACAATGAGCAGTTCTTC,CASRRTESSYNEQFF
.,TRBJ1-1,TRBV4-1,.,TGCGCCAGCAGCCAAGGGCAGGGCAGGGGAGACACTGAAGCTTTCTTT,CASSQGQGRGDTEAFF
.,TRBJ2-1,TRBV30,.,TGTGCCTGGAGTGTAGAGGTGGCAGGTGAGCAGTTCTTC,CAWSVEVAGEQFF
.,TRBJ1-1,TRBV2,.,TGTGTCAGCAGTGACGTCGAGAACACTGAAGCTTTCTTT,CVSSDVENTEAFF
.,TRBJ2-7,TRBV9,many,TGTGCCAGCAGCGTAGAGGCTAGCGTACGAACCGAGCAGTACTTC,CASSVEASVRTEQYF
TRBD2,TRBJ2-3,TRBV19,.,TGTGCCAGTAGTATAGATTTGCCTAGCGGGAGGGCCAGGGATACGCAGTATTTT,CASSIDLPSGRARDTQYF
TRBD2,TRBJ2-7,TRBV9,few,TGTGCCAGCAGCGTAGGGGTAGCGGGAGCGGGAGAGCAGTACTTC,CASSVGVAGAGEQYF
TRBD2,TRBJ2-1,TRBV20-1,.,TGCAGTGCCAGGGATACTAGCGGGACCTTGGTATGGTTCTTC,CSARDTSGTLVWFF
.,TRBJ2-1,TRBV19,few,TGTGCCAGTAGTATTACCGCTAGCTCCTACAATGAGCAGTTCTTC,CASSITASSYNEQFF
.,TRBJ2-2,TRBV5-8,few,TGTGCCAGCAGCTTGGGGGACCCCGTTGGCACCGGGGAGCTGTTTTTT,CASSLGDPVGTGELFF
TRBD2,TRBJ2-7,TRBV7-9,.,TGTGCCAGCAGCTTAGGGACTAGCGGGCTTATCACCTACGAGCAGTACTTC,CASSLGTSGLITYEQYF
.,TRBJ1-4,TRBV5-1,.,TGCGCCAGCAGCCAAGAGGGAAGCGTGGCTAATGAAAAACTGTTTTTT,CASSQEGSVANEKLFF
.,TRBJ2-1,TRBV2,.,TGTGCCAGCAGTGAGACTCGGAATGAGCAGTTCTTC,CASSETRNEQFF
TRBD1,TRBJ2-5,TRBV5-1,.,TGCGCCAGCAGCTTGGGGACAGGGGGAAGGGAAGAGACCCAGTACTTC,CASSLGTGGREETQYF
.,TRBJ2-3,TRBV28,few,TGTGCCAGCAGTTCAGGGGCGCTAGGGGACACAGATACGCAGTATTTT,CASSSGALGDTDTQYF
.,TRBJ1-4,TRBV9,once,TGTGCCAGCAGCGTAGTAGGGTCCACTAATGAAAAACTGTTTTTT,CASSVVGSTNEKLFF